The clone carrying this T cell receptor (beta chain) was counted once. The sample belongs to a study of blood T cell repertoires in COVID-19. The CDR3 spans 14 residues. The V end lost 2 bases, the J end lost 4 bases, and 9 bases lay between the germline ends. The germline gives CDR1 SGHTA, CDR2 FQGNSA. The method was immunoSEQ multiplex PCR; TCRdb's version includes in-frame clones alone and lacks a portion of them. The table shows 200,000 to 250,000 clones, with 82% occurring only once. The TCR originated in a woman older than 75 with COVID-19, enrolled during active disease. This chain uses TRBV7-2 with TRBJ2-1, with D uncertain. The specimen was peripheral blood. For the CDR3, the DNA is TGTGCCAGCAGCTTAACGGTTAAATACAATGAGCAGTTCTTC. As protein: CASSLTVKYNEQFF.